These 7 T cell receptor beta chains came from one sample sequenced in a study of Tregs in tolerant kidney transplant recipients. Method: immunoSEQ multiplex PCR; TCRdb's copy keeps in-frame clones and lacks some. Of just under 45,000 clones detected, around 95% appear once; the ten largest clones hold 0.37%. Their target antigens are unknown. The sequenced material came from Tregs from blood cultured with allogeneic cells. Receptor source: a human donor in good health.

A few counts support this clone. The CDR3 nucleotides are TGCAGCGTTGGATCACCCCCATACGAGCAGTACTTC. Encoded protein: CSVGSPPYEQYF. V and J are TRBV29-1 and TRBJ2-7; no firm D call. The CDR3 length is 12 residues. V was shortened by 4 bases and J by 4 bases, with 11 bases between the two germline ends. CDR1 and CDR2 (germline): SQVTM, ANQGSEA.

V is TRBV6-5 and J is TRBJ2-7; TRBD2 matches 7 bases. CDR3 length equals 16 residues. Germline assignment: CDR1 MNHEY and CDR2 SVGAGI. Trimming took 2 bases from V and 2 from J; bases not matched to a gene: 9. The CDR3 DNA sequence: TGTGCCAGCAGTTACCGGGGGGAATGGACCCCCTACGAGCAGTACTTC. Encoded protein: CASSYRGEWTPYEQYF.

The V gene is TRBV6-6, the J gene TRBJ2-7; D remains ambiguous. V was clipped by 0 bases and J by 5 bases, with 11 bases between them. The CDR3 length is 14 residues. Germline V CDR1 and CDR2: MNHNY, SVGAGI (reference sequence). CDR3 amino acids: CASSYSVRSHEQYF. For the CDR3, the DNA is TGTGCCAGCAGTTACTCGGTTCGATCCCACGAGCAGTACTTC.

The chain uses TRBV18 and TRBJ2-7; no clear D. This CDR3 comprises 14 residues. Germline V gene data show CDR1 as KGHSH and CDR2 as LQKENI. V was pared by 0 bases and J by 2 bases, with 8 bases between. The CDR3 nucleotides are TGTGCCAGCTCACCACCGGCGGAACCCTACGAGCAGTACTTC. Its protein product is CASSPPAEPYEQYF. The full variable domain, with the rest looked up from reference TRBV18 and TRBJ2-7, is NAGVMQNPRHLVRRRGQEARLRCSPMKGHSHVYWYRQLPEEGLKFMVYLQKENIIDESGMPKERFSAEFPKEGPSILRIQQVVRGDSAAYFCASSPPAEPYEQYFGPGTRLTVT.

In this sample, this clone turned up once. CDR3 nucleotides: TGTGCCAGCACTTGGGCCGGGACCCACGAGACCCAGTACTTC. Its translation: CASTWAGTHETQYF. The chain employs TRBV28 and TRBJ2-5; the D call may be TRBD1 or TRBD2 (5 bases each). Trimming cost V 7 bases and J 5 bases, with 17 bases left between them. The germline CDR1 and CDR2 sequences are MDHEN and SYDVKM. The CDR3 loop spans 14 amino acids. Combining the CDR3 with reference TRBV28 and TRBJ2-5 gives the whole variable domain DVKVTQSSRYLVKRTGEKVFLECVQDMDHENMFWYRQDPGLGLRLIYFSYDVKMKEKGDIPEGYSVSREKKERFSLILESASTNQTSMYLCASTWAGTHETQYFGPGTRLLVL.

This clone was seen more than once but under ten times. The rearrangement links TRBV10-3 to TRBJ1-6; D unclear. Trimming took 0 bases from V and 0 from J, leaving 9 bases between them. The CDR3 consists of 17 residues. From germline, CDR1 is ENHRY and CDR2 SYGVKD. For the CDR3, the DNA is TGTGCCATCAGTGAGTCGACGGCGTCCTCCTATAATTCACCCCTCCACTTT. Translated: CAISESTASSYNSPLHF.

The chain combines TRBV9 with TRBJ2-5; D is perhaps TRBD2 (5 bases). This CDR3 is built from 15 residues. Germline V gives CDR1 SGDLS, CDR2 YYNGEE. The V end was cut by 0 bases, the J end by 4 bases, with 13 bases between. CDR3 in amino acids: CASSVGRWAPETQYF. In nucleotides, the CDR3 is TGTGCCAGCAGCGTAGGGAGGTGGGCCCCAGAGACCCAGTACTTC.